The sequence of this T cell receptor (beta chain) was determined in a study of vaccination and CD4 T cells after COVID-19. Study-wide background: No peptide, an HIV-1 Nef pool, or a CEFX pool was what each control culture received.

The germline CDR1 and CDR2 sequences are LNHDA and SQIVND (reference sequence). The CDR3 contains 15 residues. J gave up 4 bases and V 6 bases, and 6 bases lay outside the gene matches. At the Johns Hopkins FTIC core, DNA taken from cultured CD4+ T cells was sequenced by way of the Oncomine TCR Beta short-read assay. TCRdb reprocessed the PCR reads with MiXCR, giving one entry per CDR3 protein. The sample has 20,000 to 30,000 distinct CDR3 sequences, over 45% seen once; the top ten hold roughly 6.1%. Of note for this clonotype: What it binds is unknown.

The treatment here: roughly 10-day PBMC culture with coronavirus spike peptide pools or control peptides (ViraFEST assay). This clonotype was obtained from a human donor who had recovered from COVID-19. The sample taken for sequencing was CD4+ T cells from blood, cultured in vitro. V and J are TRBV19 and TRBJ1-2, with 12 bases matching TRBD1. This CDR3 reads CASRGTGGAGYGYTF. CDR3 nucleotides: TGTGCCAGTAGAGGGACAGGGGGCGCAGGCTATGGCTACACCTTC.